These T cell receptor beta chains were read from a single sample in a study of cytomegalovirus exposure and HLA in healthy donors. Libraries were prepared by immunoSEQ multiplex PCR; TCRdb keeps only in-frame clonotypes and omits some of them. The table includes 100,000 to 150,000 clones, about 80% detected once. Input material: PBMCs. Receptors were obtained from a woman aged 18-29 years in good health and CMV-seronegative. The conserved cysteine and the conserved F or W are not part of the CDR3 here. Clone sizes are given selectively: once, few, many, or a class where the clone is expanded.

J,V,size,CDR3
TRBJ2-1,TRBV18,NA,ASSPGQGIFEQF
TRBJ2-1,TRBV11-3,once,ASKVGGGGSNEQF
TRBJ1-1,TRBV29-1,NA,SVIPRTARVTEAF
TRBJ2-3,TRBV7-9,NA,ASSLTSPGGTQY
TRBJ1-1,TRBV6-5,NA,ASSSWDNTAKAF
TRBJ2-3,TRBV7-8,once,ASSSGTSTDTQY
TRBJ2-1,TRBV6-4,few,ASSEIIGYEQF
TRBJ1-1,TRBV29-1,NA,SVGGGTEAF
TRBJ2-3,TRBV5-4,NA,ASSLETASTDTQY
TRBJ2-3,TRBV7-9,NA,ASSFGGGADTQY
TRBJ2-3,TRBV6-5,NA,ASSLADTQY
TRBJ1-4,TRBV7-9,NA,ASSLGTGNEKLF
TRBJ2-7,TRBV18,NA,ASSPAAYEQY
TRBJ1-4,TRBV6-5,NA,ASRRETATNEKLF
TRBJ2-7,TRBV11-2,NA,ASSLVKIESEQY
TRBJ2-7,TRBV6-1,NA,ASSEGGTPRDEQY
TRBJ2-1,TRBV5-1,NA,ASSLSDEQF
TRBJ1-2,TRBV7-9,NA,ASSSEERTGDYGYT
TRBJ2-1,TRBV13,NA,ASSSSGRSYNEQF
TRBJ1-1,TRBV19,few,ASSIVLAKNTEAF
TRBJ1-5,TRBV15,NA,ATSARREPPQPQH
TRBJ1-1,TRBV9,NA,ASSAQTNTEAF
TRBJ1-6,TRBV10-1,NA,ASSDLRNSPLH
TRBJ1-1,TRBV19,NA,ASSIRLHREAF
TRBJ2-2,TRBV7-9,NA,ASSLDAGTGELF
TRBJ2-6,TRBV13,NA,ASSPSSFFWANGLT
TRBJ1-5,TRBV7-3,once,ASSLQGNGQPQH
TRBJ2-7,TRBV11-2,NA,ASSLGLTGEQY
TRBJ2-5,TRBV5-1,NA,ASSLNPGLGETQY
TRBJ2-3,TRBV5-1,NA,ASSPDRDPDTQY
TRBJ1-1,TRBV6-5,once,ASSYRGITEAF
TRBJ2-1,TRBV5-1,NA,ASSFEGVTYNEQF
TRBJ2-6,TRBV6-1,NA,ASSTQGSGANVLT
TRBJ2-3,TRBV4-3,few,ASSLGTGETDTQY
TRBJ1-5,TRBV6-5,NA,ASSPDGGANQPQH
TRBJ2-7,TRBV19,NA,ASSITSSPVYEQY
TRBJ1-1,TRBV4-1,NA,ASSQDQRHLPEAF
TRBJ2-7,TRBV9,NA,ASSVSSGVSYEQY
TRBJ1-5,TRBV7-9,NA,ASSLSAGTAETSPQH
TRBJ1-1,TRBV7-9,NA,ASKDPMQGASDEAF
TRBJ2-3,TRBV10-1,NA,ASSDRQGAIDTQY
TRBJ2-3,TRBV5-4,NA,ASSASAGGYTDTQY
TRBJ2-2,TRBV6-1,NA,ASSEAWDSFTGELF
TRBJ1-2,TRBV27,NA,ASSLRGQGSNYGYT
TRBJ1-2,TRBV12-5,NA,ASGLRRDVGLHSWGYT
TRBJ1-1,TRBV4-1,NA,ASSQRQGNTEAF
TRBJ2-2,TRBV27,NA,ASTWGTSSPGELF
TRBJ1-1,TRBV5-1,NA,ASSFQGSNTEAF
TRBJ1-2,TRBV6-1,NA,AIGTGYLKGYT
TRBJ1-1,TRBV5-4,few,ASSLDRGNTEAF
TRBJ2-3,TRBV5-1,few,ASSLERGDTQY
TRBJ1-6,TRBV6-4,few,ASSDEAGKHSPLH
TRBJ2-1,TRBV6-6,NA,ASKKDGWGDNEQF
TRBJ1-5,TRBV19,NA,ASSDGGRGNQPQH
TRBJ2-1,TRBV7-9,few,ASSPGLAGLNEQF
TRBJ2-1,TRBV19,NA,ASSLPASGRRVGGEQF
TRBJ2-2,TRBV10-1,few,ASSEAGGSGELF